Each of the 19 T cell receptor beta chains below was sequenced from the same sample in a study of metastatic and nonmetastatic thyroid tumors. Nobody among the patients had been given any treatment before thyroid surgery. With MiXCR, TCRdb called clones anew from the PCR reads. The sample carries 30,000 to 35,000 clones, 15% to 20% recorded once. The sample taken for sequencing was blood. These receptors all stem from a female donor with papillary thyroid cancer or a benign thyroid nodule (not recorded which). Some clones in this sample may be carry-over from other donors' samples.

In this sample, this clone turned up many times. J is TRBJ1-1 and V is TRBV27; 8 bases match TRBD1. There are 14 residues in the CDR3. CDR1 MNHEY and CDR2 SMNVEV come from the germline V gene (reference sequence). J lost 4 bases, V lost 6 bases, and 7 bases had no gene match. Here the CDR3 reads CASSSHRGATEAFF. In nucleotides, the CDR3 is TGTGCCAGCAGCTCACACAGGGGGGCCACTGAAGCTTTCTTT.

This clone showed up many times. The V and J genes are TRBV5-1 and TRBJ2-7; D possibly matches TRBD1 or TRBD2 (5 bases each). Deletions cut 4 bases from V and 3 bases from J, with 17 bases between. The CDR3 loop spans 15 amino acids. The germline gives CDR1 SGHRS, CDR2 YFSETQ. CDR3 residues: CASSGTLGASYEQYF. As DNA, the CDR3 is TGCGCCAGCAGCGGGACCTTAGGGGCCAGCTACGAGCAGTACTTC.

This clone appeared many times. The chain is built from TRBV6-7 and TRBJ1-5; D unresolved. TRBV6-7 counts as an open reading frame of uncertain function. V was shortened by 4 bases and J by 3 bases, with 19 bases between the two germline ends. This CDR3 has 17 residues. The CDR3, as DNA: TGTGCCAGCAGTTCCTCCCTTAGATTGGGAAACAATCAGCCCCAGCATTTT. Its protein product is CASSSSLRLGNNQPQHF.

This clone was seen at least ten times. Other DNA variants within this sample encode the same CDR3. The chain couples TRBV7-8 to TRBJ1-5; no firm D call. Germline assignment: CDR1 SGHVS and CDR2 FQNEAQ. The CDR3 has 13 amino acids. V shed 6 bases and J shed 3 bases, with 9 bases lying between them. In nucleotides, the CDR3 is TGTGCCAGCAGTTTGAACGCCAATCAGCCCCAGCATTTT. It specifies CASSLNANQPQHF.

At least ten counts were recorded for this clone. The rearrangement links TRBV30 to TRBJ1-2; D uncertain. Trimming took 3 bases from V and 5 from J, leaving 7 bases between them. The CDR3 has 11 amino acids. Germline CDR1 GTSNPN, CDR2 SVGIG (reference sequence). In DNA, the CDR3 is TGTGCCTGGAGGTCGTGGTATGGCTACACCTTC. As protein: CAWRSWYGYTF.

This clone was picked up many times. The CDR3 nucleotides are TGTGCCAGCAGCCCTCGAACACTAGGAGGGGAGACCCAGTACTTC. Translating it yields CASSPRTLGGETQYF. This chain uses TRBV27 with TRBJ2-5; TRBD2 is a possible D gene (6 bases). Between the trimmed V and J ends, which lost 6 bases and 5 bases, there was a span of 19 bases. This CDR3 contains 15 residues. Germline V gives CDR1 MNHEY, CDR2 SMNVEV (reference sequence).

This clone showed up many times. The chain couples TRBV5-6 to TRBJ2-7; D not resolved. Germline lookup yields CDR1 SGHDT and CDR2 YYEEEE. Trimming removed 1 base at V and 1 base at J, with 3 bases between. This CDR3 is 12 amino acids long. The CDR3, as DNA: TGTGCCAGCAGCTTGTTATCCTACGAGCAGTACTTC. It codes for CASSLLSYEQYF. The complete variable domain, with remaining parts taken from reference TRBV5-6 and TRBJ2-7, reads DAGVTQSPTHLIKTRGQQVTLRCSPKSGHDTVSWYQQALGQGPQFIFQYYEEEERQRGNFPDRFSGHQFPNYSSELNVNALLLGDSALYLCASSLLSYEQYFGPGTRLTVT.

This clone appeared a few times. Written as DNA, the CDR3 is TGTGCCAGCAGTGAATGGACAGGGGCCTACGAGCAGTACTTC. Its protein is CASSEWTGAYEQYF. The chain links TRBV2 to TRBJ2-7, with TRBD1 matching over 9 bases. Germline lookup yields CDR1 SNHLY and CDR2 FYNNEI. This CDR3 spans 14 amino acids. Trimming took 2 bases from V and 2 from J; bases not matched to a gene: 1.

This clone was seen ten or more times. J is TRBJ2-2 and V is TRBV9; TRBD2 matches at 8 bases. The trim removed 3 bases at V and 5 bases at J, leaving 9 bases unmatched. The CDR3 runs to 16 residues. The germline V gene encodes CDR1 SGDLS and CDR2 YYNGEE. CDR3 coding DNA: TGTGCCAGCAGCGAGACCCGGGGGGGGAGGACCGGGGAGCTGTTTTTT. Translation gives CASSETRGGRTGELFF.

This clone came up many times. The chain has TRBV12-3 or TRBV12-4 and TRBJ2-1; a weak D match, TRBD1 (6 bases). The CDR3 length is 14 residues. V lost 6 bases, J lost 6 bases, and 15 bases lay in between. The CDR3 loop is CASRGAGWSNEQFF. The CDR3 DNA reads TGTGCCAGCAGGGGGGCTGGGTGGAGCAATGAGCAGTTCTTC.

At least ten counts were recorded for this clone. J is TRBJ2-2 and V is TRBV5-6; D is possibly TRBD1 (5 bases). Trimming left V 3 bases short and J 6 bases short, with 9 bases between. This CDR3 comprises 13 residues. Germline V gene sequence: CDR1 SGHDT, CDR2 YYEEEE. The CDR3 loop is CASSSRVSGELFF. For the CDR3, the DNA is TGTGCCAGCAGCTCCAGGGTGTCCGGGGAGCTGTTTTTT.

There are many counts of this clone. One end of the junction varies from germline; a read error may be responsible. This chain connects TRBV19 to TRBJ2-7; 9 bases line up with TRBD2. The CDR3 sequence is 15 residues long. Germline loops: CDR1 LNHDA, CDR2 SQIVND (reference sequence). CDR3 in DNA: TGTGCCGGTAGTATTTTAGCGGGAGACACCTACGAGCAGTACTTC. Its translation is CAGSILAGDTYEQYF.

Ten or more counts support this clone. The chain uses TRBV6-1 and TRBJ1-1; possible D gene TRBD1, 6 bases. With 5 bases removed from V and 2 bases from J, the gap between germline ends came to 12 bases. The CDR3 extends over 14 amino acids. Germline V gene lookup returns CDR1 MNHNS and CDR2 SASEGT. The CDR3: CASSPLQGNTEAFF. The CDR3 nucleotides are TGTGCCAGCAGTCCGCTACAGGGAAACACTGAAGCTTTCTTT.

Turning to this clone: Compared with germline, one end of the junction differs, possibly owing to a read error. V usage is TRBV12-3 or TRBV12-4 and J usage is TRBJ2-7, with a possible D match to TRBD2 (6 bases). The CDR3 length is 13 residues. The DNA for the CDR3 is TGTGCCAGAAGTTTAGGAGGGGCATACGAGCAGTACTTC. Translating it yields CARSLGGAYEQYF.

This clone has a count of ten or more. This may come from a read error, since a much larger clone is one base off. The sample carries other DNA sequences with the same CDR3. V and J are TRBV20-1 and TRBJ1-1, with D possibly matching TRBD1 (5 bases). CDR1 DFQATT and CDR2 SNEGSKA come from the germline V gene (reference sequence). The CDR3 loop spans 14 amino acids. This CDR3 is CSASIQGLNTEAFF. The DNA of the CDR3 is TGCAGTGCTAGTATTCAGGGACTTAACACCGAAGCTTTCTTT.

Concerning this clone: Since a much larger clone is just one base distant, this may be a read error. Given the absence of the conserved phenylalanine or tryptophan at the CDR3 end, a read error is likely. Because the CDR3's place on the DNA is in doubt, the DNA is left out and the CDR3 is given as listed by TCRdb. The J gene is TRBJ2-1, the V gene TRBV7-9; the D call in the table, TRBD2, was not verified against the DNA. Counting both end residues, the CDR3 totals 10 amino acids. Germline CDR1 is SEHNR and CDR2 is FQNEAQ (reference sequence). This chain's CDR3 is CASSLGVRPR.

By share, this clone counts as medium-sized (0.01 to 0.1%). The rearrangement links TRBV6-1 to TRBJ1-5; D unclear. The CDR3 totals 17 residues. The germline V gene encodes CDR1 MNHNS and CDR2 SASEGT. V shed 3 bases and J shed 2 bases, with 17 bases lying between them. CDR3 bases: TGTGCCAGCAGTGACAGGTTGCCCGGGATGGGCAATCAGCCCCAGCATTTT. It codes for CASSDRLPGMGNQPQHF.

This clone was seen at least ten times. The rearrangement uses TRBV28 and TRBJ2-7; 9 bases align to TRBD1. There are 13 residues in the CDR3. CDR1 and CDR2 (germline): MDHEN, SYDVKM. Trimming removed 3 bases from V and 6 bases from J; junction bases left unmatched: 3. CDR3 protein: CASSLVTGGEQYF. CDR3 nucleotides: TGTGCCAGCAGTTTGGTGACAGGGGGCGAGCAGTACTTC.

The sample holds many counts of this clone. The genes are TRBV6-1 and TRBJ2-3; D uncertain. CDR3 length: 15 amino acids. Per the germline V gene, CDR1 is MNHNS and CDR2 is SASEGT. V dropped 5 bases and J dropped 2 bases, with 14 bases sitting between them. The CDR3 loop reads CASSIMGIPTDTQYF. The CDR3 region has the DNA TGTGCCAGCAGTATAATGGGGATCCCCACAGATACGCAGTATTTT.